This T cell receptor beta chain stems from a study of cytomegalovirus exposure and HLA in healthy donors. Study at large: A preliminary data release comprised 80 million or so unique TCRs obtained from HLA-typed donors.

With respect to this clone: The target antigen is unknown.

Findings and limits, study-wide: The study put 150 to 200 TCR beta chains on its list as cytomegalovirus-associated. Rarity characterized most TCR sequences, yet some public TCRs appeared in many donors.

The primer mix had 60 Vbeta and 13 Jbeta primers. Profiling relied on immunoSEQ multiplex PCR, and the TCRdb table lists in-frame clones only, not all of them. The table lists more than 100,000 clones, approximately 80% of them singletons, with 0.24% in the top ten. The length of the CDR3 is 15 residues. Germline V gives CDR1 SGDLS, CDR2 YYNGEE. V shed 4 bases and J 4 bases; nucleotides not matched to a gene: 9. Sequences were obtained from PBMCs. The chain has TRBV9 and TRBJ1-2; 8 nucleotides match TRBD1. The receptor comes from a man in his fifties or sixties in good health and CMV-seronegative. The CDR3 here is CASSTLGTGFYGYTF. The CDR3 bases are TGTGCCAGCAGCACGCTCGGGACAGGATTCTATGGCTACACCTTC.